This T cell receptor beta chain was sequenced in a study of T cell repertoires in cytomegalovirus infection. Study-wide context: Carrying CMV and the relevant HLA type showed in public TCR beta signatures.

V was clipped by 2 bases and J by 0 bases, with 5 bases between them. The CDR3 loop spans 14 amino acids. Per germline, CDR1 SGHTA and CDR2 FQGNSA. A single record per CDR3 protein comes from TCRdb applying MiXCR to the reads. Of fewer than 300,000 distinct CDR3 sequences in the sample, more than 20% are singletons; the top ten hold roughly 13%. This clonotype was sampled from a human donor in good health (CMV status not recorded). Some clones in this sample may be carry-over from other donors' samples. The chain is built from TRBV7-2 and TRBJ2-1; D gene uncertain. Sequencing was done on a sample of PBMCs. Here the CDR3 reads CASSLLSSYNEQFF. Here the CDR3 DNA reads TGTGCCAGCAGCTTATTAAGCTCCTACAATGAGCAGTTCTTC.